Sequencing of this T cell receptor (beta chain) was carried out in a study of shared clonotypes between healthy human individuals. Whole-study results and caveats: Sharing across four donors was highest in naive CD4 (about 5%) and lowest in memory CD8 (about 0.4%). Measured sharing among donors was expected to vary with sequencing depth.

Turning to this clone: Its antigen remains unidentified.

Caucasian adults residing in Nashville, Tennessee made up all the donors. Sequencing was performed with immunoSEQ multiplex PCR; in TCRdb, only in-frame clones are kept and a portion is missing. The table has roughly 2,300,000 clones, roughly 92% seen once; the top ten hold approximately 0.4%. The sequencing input was naive CD4+ T cells from PBMCs. Subset here: CD45RA+ positively selected. The sequence was obtained from a man younger than 35 in good health. Some clones in this sample may be carry-over from other donors' samples.

This CDR3 is CASSPQTGSTDTQYF. CDR3 coding DNA: TGTGCCAGCAGCCCTCAGACAGGAAGCACAGATACGCAGTATTTT. This chain uses TRBV7-3 with TRBJ2-3; D is perhaps TRBD1 (6 bases). Trimming removed 5 bases at V and 0 bases at J, with 12 bases between. The germline V gene encodes CDR1 SGHTA and CDR2 FQGTGA. The CDR3 consists of 15 residues.